The 14 T cell receptor beta chains listed next were all sequenced from one sample in a study of vaccination and CD4 T cells after COVID-19. Cultured CD4+ T cell DNA underwent sequencing with the Oncomine TCR Beta short-read assay. TCRdb called the PCR reads again in MiXCR, with one record for every CDR3 protein. This sample has around 4,400 distinct CDR3 sequences, with around 73% found just once. No antigen has been assigned to these receptors. Treatment noted: roughly nine-day PBMC culture with coronavirus spike peptide pools or control peptides (ViraFEST assay). The sequenced sample consisted of CD4+ T cells from blood, cultured in vitro. These receptor sequences come from a human donor who had recovered from COVID-19.

This clonotype is large. V usage is TRBV24-1 and J usage is TRBJ2-2, with 9 positions matching TRBD2. Germline CDR1 is KGHDR and CDR2 is SFDVKD. J was trimmed by 3 bases and V by 8 bases; bases with no gene match: 3. This CDR3 spans 14 amino acids. CDR3 protein: CATTSGAYTGELFF. CDR3 coding DNA: TGTGCCACCACTAGCGGGGCCTACACCGGGGAGCTGTTTTTT.

V gene TRBV6-4 combines with J gene TRBJ2-2; the D gene is possibly TRBD2 (5 bases). The length of the CDR3 is 15 residues. CDR1 and CDR2 from the germline V gene are MRHNA and SNTAGT. Between the trimmed V and J ends, which lost 3 bases and 7 bases, there was a span of 15 bases. CDR3 amino acids: CASSEQGSGSGELFF. The CDR3 coding sequence is TGTGCCAGCAGTGAGCAAGGAAGCGGCAGCGGGGAGCTGTTTTTT.

The chain employs TRBV20-1 and TRBJ2-3, with TRBD1 matching 8 bases. The CDR3 spans 14 residues. Trimming took 0 bases from V and 4 from J; bases not matched to a gene: 3. Germline CDR1 and CDR2: DFQATT and SNEGSKA (reference sequence). DNA for the CDR3: TGCAGTGCTAGAGATCCACAGGGGGCAGATACGCAGTATTTT. Translating gives CSARDPQGADTQYF.

The chain has TRBV5-8 and TRBJ1-6; 9 bases match TRBD1. The CDR3 length is 15 residues. The germline V gene encodes CDR1 SGHTS and CDR2 YDEGEE. Unmatched junction bases numbered 8, after V lost 4 bases and J lost 9 bases. The CDR3 loop reads CASSRTGQGSSPLHF. The CDR3 coding sequence is TGTGCCAGCAGCAGAACGGGACAGGGAAGTTCACCCCTCCACTTT.

V is TRBV6-1 and J is TRBJ1-2; 9 positions agree with TRBD1. Germline assignment: CDR1 MNHNS and CDR2 SASEGT. V lost 5 bases to trimming and J lost 6 bases; unmatched junction nucleotides: 4. CDR3 length equals 13 residues. CDR3 nucleotide sequence: TGTGCCAGCAGTCAGACAGGGGGGAATGGCTACACCTTC. Amino acid sequence: CASSQTGGNGYTF.

The genes are TRBV10-3 and TRBJ1-2, with 8 bases fitting TRBD1. The germline V gene has CDR1 ENHRY and CDR2 SYGVKD. The CDR3 extends over 15 amino acids. V shed 10 bases, J shed 4 bases, and the junction held 14 bases outside the gene matches. CDR3 loop: CATDPLGQGSYGYTF. The CDR3 nucleotides are TGTGCCACCGACCCCCTAGGACAGGGATCCTATGGCTACACCTTC.

The chain links TRBV6-4 to TRBJ1-2; 11 positions match TRBD1. V dropped 6 bases and J dropped 5; count of bases not matched to a gene: 5. The CDR3 is 14 residues long. The germline V gene encodes CDR1 MRHNA and CDR2 SNTAGT. The CDR3 protein is CASSAGTGGYGYTF. In DNA, the CDR3 is TGTGCCAGCAGCGCCGGGACAGGGGGGTATGGCTACACCTTC.

In DNA form, the CDR3 reads TGCGCCAGCAGTGCAGGACAGGGGGTTATCAGGAACACTGAAGCTTTCTTT. This encodes CASSAGQGVIRNTEAFF. The chain links TRBV10-2 to TRBJ1-1; the match to TRBD1 covers 10 bases. The V and J ends lost 4 bases and 1 base, in that order; junction bases with no gene match: 9. The CDR3 totals 17 residues. Germline V gives CDR1 WSHSY, CDR2 SAAADI.

This rearrangement joins TRBV28 to TRBJ1-2; TRBD1 agrees at 9 bases. Trimming cost V 5 bases and J 5 bases; bases outside gene matches: 9. This CDR3 is 15 amino acids long. In germline, CDR1 is MDHEN, CDR2 SYDVKM. The CDR3 is CASSEPGTGKYGYTF. The CDR3 coding sequence is TGTGCCAGCAGTGAACCCGGGACAGGGAAATATGGCTACACCTTC.

The chain employs TRBV9 and TRBJ2-1, with TRBD1 matching 8 bases. With 1 base clipped from V and 4 bases from J, the junction kept 4 bases outside the gene matches. The CDR3 has 15 residues. The germline V gene encodes CDR1 SGDLS and CDR2 YYNGEE. CDR3 loop: CASSVQGARYNEQFF. The CDR3 DNA reads TGTGCCAGCAGCGTACAGGGGGCGAGGTACAATGAGCAGTTCTTC.

The V and J genes are TRBV10-3 and TRBJ2-3; D tentatively reads TRBD1 or TRBD2 (5 bases each). Trimming left V 6 bases short and J 6 bases short, with 22 bases between. The CDR3 is made up of 16 amino acids. Germline CDR1 reads ENHRY; CDR2 reads SYGVKD. CDR3 amino acids: CAIRKNQDPGTDTQYF. The CDR3 region has the DNA TGTGCCATCAGGAAAAACCAAGACCCTGGGACGGATACGCAGTATTTT.

The rearrangement uses TRBV7-6 and TRBJ1-1; 9 positions agree with TRBD1. The trim removed 5 bases at V and 2 bases at J, leaving 6 bases unmatched. The germline V gene has CDR1 SGHVS and CDR2 FNYEAQ. The length of the CDR3 is 15 residues. In DNA form, the CDR3 reads TGTGCCAGCAGCCAACAGGGGGCCGCCAACACTGAAGCTTTCTTT. Amino acid sequence: CASSQQGAANTEAFF.

Note on this clonotype: A read error is possible here, since a much larger clone lies one base away. The rearrangement links TRBV24-1 to TRBJ1-1; tentatively, D is TRBD1 (5 bases). In germline, CDR1 is KGHDR, CDR2 SFDVKD. CDR3 size: 11 residues. In DNA, the CDR3 is TGTGTCACCAGTAGGGGCACTGAAGCTTTCTTT. Its protein product is CVTSRGTEAFF.

The chain carries TRBV4-1 and TRBJ1-6; no clear D gene. Between the trimmed V and J ends, which lost 0 bases and 9 bases, there was a span of 6 bases. This CDR3 has 13 residues. Germline assignment: CDR1 MGHRA and CDR2 YSYEKL. CDR3 amino acids: CASSQDVSSPLHF. The CDR3, as DNA: TGCGCCAGCAGCCAAGATGTCAGTTCACCCCTCCACTTT.